The present T cell receptor beta chain was sequenced within a study of shared clonotypes between healthy human individuals. Study observations and caveats: Deeper or shallower sequencing was expected to change how clonotypes are shared among donors. It was the non-shared clonotypes that had lower generation probabilities than clonotypes shared by all four donors.

Naive CD8 cells lacked CD45RO, underwent positive selection for CCR7 and left out terminally differentiated effector memory CD45RA+ cells. The V end was cut by 2 bases, the J end by 2 bases, with 15 bases between. Germline-derived CDR1 and CDR2 are MGHRA and YSYEKL. The CDR3 totals 16 residues. Remarks on this clone: No antigen is known for it.

Generated by immunoSEQ multiplex PCR, the TCRdb table keeps only in-frame clones and is missing some. The sample contains around 550,000 clones, around 96% of which appear only once. The TCR was taken from a woman younger than 45 in good health. The V gene is TRBV4-1, the J gene TRBJ2-5; D might be TRBD1 (6 bases). The specimen was naive CD8+ T cells sorted from blood. The CDR3 protein is CASSQRRTATQETQYF. The CDR3 nucleotides read TGCGCCAGCAGCCAACGTCGGACAGCCACTCAAGAGACCCAGTACTTC.